A selection of T cell receptor beta chains follows, all from one sample in a study of regulatory T cells in long-lasting Graves disease. In TCRdb, the multiplex PCR reads were re-called with MiXCR into one record per CDR3 protein. The table includes hundreds of thousands of distinct CDR3 sequences, 15% to 20% detected once. The same sample was also studied in work on T cells in Graves' hyperthyroidism and ophthalmopathy.

This sample comprised peripheral blood mononuclear cells (PBMCs), obtained at new diagnosis, from a patient treated with antithyroid drugs. The origin of the receptors is a woman under 40 with Graves disease. The CDR3 runs from the conserved cysteine through the conserved F or W. The order of the fields is CDR3 protein, CDR3 DNA, J gene, CDR3 length, D gene, clone size, V gene. A D gene is named only where the DNA matches it firmly. Where a row states a size, it is once, few, many or the class of an expanded clone; other rows omit it.

CASSHGTGRQNEKLFF,TGTGCCAGCAGCCACGGGACAGGGCGTCAAAATGAAAAACTGTTTTTT,TRBJ1-4,16,TRBD1,many,TRBV16
CASRERREGSYEQYF,TGCGCCAGCAGAGAAAGGCGGGAGGGTTCCTACGAGCAGTACTTC,TRBJ2-7,15,TRBD2,few,TRBV10-2
CASSLGRLRREAPGQYF,TGTGCCAGCAGCTTAGGCAGGTTGCGGCGGGAGGCCCCCGGGCAGTATTTT,TRBJ2-3,17,TRBD2,many,TRBV7-9
CASSFGTSPYNEQFF,TGTGCCAGCAGCTTCGGGACTAGCCCTTACAATGAGCAGTTCTTC,TRBJ2-1,15,TRBD2,many,TRBV7-2
CASGDRTPGDTIYF,TGTGCCAGCGGAGACCGAACTCCCGGGGACACCATATATTTT,TRBJ1-3,14,NA,many,TRBV3-1
CSARSSRGAKNIQYF,TGCAGTGCTAGATCCTCTCGGGGAGCCAAAAACATTCAGTACTTC,TRBJ2-4,15,NA,few,TRBV20-1
CASSHRGKSEKLFF,TGTGCCAGCAGCCACAGGGGGAAGAGTGAAAAACTGTTTTTT,TRBJ1-4,14,TRBD1,few,TRBV27
CASSLEVGAQSWSTDTQYF,TGTGCCAGCAGCTTAGAGGTCGGAGCACAGTCATGGAGCACAGATACGCAGTATTTT,TRBJ2-3,19,NA,NA,TRBV7-2
CSARDVRSWGQFF,TGCAGTGCTAGAGATGTGCGGAGTTGGGGGCAGTTCTTC,TRBJ2-1,13,NA,NA,TRBV20-1
CASSLSTGTDTQYF,TGTGCCAGCAGCTTATCGACGGGCACAGATACGCAGTATTTT,TRBJ2-3,14,NA,many,TRBV7-3
CASSQDSRGVRRETQYF,TGTGCCAGCAGCCAAGATTCCAGGGGGGTGAGAAGAGAGACCCAGTACTTC,TRBJ2-5,17,NA,NA,TRBV3-1
CASSVAWVPGELFF,TGTGCCAGCAGCGTAGCTTGGGTGCCCGGGGAGCTGTTTTTT,TRBJ2-2,14,NA,NA,TRBV9
CASSVGNSNQPQHF,TGTGCCAGCAGCGTGGGGAACTCAAATCAGCCCCAGCATTTT,TRBJ1-5,14,NA,NA,TRBV9
CASSPTSGSSNEQFF,TGTGCCAGCTCCCCTACTAGCGGGAGTTCAAATGAGCAGTTCTTC,TRBJ2-1,15,TRBD2,few,TRBV18
CASSGTPSSYEQYF,TGTGCCAGCAGCGGGACACCGAGCTCCTACGAGCAGTACTTC,TRBJ2-7,14,NA,many,TRBV9
CASSLYGESTGELFF,TGCGCCAGCAGCTTGTACGGGGAGAGCACCGGGGAGCTGTTTTTT,TRBJ2-2,15,NA,many,TRBV5-1
CASSLSRESSYNEQFF,TGCGCCAGCAGCTTGAGCCGGGAGAGCTCCTACAATGAGCAGTTCTTC,TRBJ2-1,16,NA,many,TRBV5-1
CASSSTGVLGGYTF,TGTGCCAGCAGCTCGACAGGGGTCCTTGGTGGCTACACCTTC,TRBJ1-2,14,TRBD1,few,TRBV5-4
CASSLGFAIGEKLFF,TGTGCCAGCAGCTTAGGGTTTGCAATCGGGGAAAAACTGTTTTTT,TRBJ1-4,15,NA,few,TRBV7-9
CSAKRVDGRSYEQYF,TGCAGTGCAAAGAGGGTGGATGGGAGATCCTACGAGCAGTACTTC,TRBJ2-7,15,NA,NA,TRBV20-1
CASSYQTGVRETQYF,TGTGCCAGCAGTTATCAGACAGGGGTTAGAGAGACCCAGTACTTC,TRBJ2-5,15,TRBD1,many,TRBV6-9
CSAISGGNEQFF,TGCAGTGCTATTAGCGGGGGCAATGAGCAGTTCTTC,TRBJ2-1,12,TRBD2,many,TRBV20-1
CASSPSVWNEQFF,TGTGCCAGCTCACCTTCGGTATGGAATGAGCAGTTCTTC,TRBJ2-1,13,NA,many,TRBV18
CSVPVQSLTDTQYF,TGCAGCGTCCCTGTACAGAGCCTCACAGATACGCAGTATTTT,TRBJ2-3,14,NA,NA,TRBV29-1
CASGWGAGEQFF,TGTGCTAGTGGTTGGGGAGCGGGTGAGCAGTTCTTC,TRBJ2-1,12,NA,NA,TRBV12-5
CAWSDEGIGANVLTF,TGTGCCTGGAGTGATGAGGGCATTGGGGCCAACGTCCTGACTTTC,TRBJ2-6,15,NA,once,TRBV30
CACGSGSGEQYF,TGTGCCTGTGGGTCTGGGTCGGGAGAGCAGTACTTC,TRBJ2-7,12,NA,once,TRBV5-6
CSAPGLAANIQYF,TGCAGTGCCCCCGGACTAGCGGCAAACATTCAGTACTTC,TRBJ2-4,13,TRBD2,few,TRBV20-1
CAWSGQSVGQPQHF,TGTGCCTGGAGTGGCCAGTCTGTGGGTCAGCCCCAGCATTTT,TRBJ1-5,14,NA,many,TRBV30
CAWSVGSNSNQPQHF,TGTGCCTGGAGTGTAGGCAGCAATAGCAATCAGCCCCAGCATTTT,TRBJ1-5,15,NA,many,TRBV30
CMGLAGGRGYNEQFF,TGCATGGGTCTAGCGGGAGGGAGGGGCTACAATGAGCAGTTCTTC,TRBJ2-1,15,TRBD2,many,TRBV20-1
CSARVGGNQPQHF,TGCAGTGCTAGAGTGGGGGGTAATCAGCCCCAGCATTTT,TRBJ1-5,13,NA,many,TRBV20-1
CSLDGGGNTEAFF,TGCTCCCTAGATGGGGGAGGGAACACTGAAGCTTTCTTT,TRBJ1-1,13,NA,few,TRBV20-1
CASRTETNTGELFF,TGTGCCAGTCGGACGGAGACGAACACCGGGGAGCTGTTTTTT,TRBJ2-2,14,NA,few,TRBV19
CASSLWGQLNTEAFF,TGTGCCAGCAGTTTATGGGGACAGCTGAACACTGAAGCTTTCTTT,TRBJ1-1,15,TRBD1,many,TRBV28
CASSPGGGRVPGGGDTQYF,TGTGCCAGCAGCCCTGGGGGGGGGAGGGTCCCCGGCGGCGGAGATACGCAGTATTTT,TRBJ2-3,19,TRBD2,NA,TRBV27
CASSYKTEAFF,TGTGCCAGCAGTTACAAAACTGAAGCTTTCTTT,TRBJ1-1,11,NA,NA,TRBV6-9
CASSPGASGMGEQFF,TGTGCCAGCAGTCCCGGGGCTAGCGGGATGGGTGAGCAGTTCTTC,TRBJ2-1,15,TRBD2,NA,TRBV9
CASSPQAPKVGVGNEQFF,TGTGCCAGCAGTCCCCAAGCCCCCAAGGTGGGAGTTGGCAATGAGCAGTTCTTC,TRBJ2-1,18,NA,many,TRBV6-1
CASSQRWAGEGDTQYF,TGCGCCAGCAGCCAAAGGTGGGCGGGAGAGGGAGATACGCAGTATTTT,TRBJ2-3,16,TRBD2,few,TRBV4-1
CATSTPEGRPNEKLFF,TGTGCCACCAGCACCCCCGAGGGACGTCCTAATGAAAAACTGTTTTTT,TRBJ1-4,16,NA,NA,TRBV15
CASSLRPAGADATNEKLFF,TGTGCCAGCAGTTTAAGACCCGCAGGGGCCGATGCAACCAATGAAAAACTGTTTTTT,TRBJ1-4,19,NA,NA,TRBV27
CASKTSGSYEQYF,TGTGCCAGCAAAACTAGCGGGAGTTACGAGCAGTACTTC,TRBJ2-7,13,TRBD2,few,TRBV12-3/TRBV12-4
CASSQVMGQGGEQYF,TGTGCCAGCAGCCAAGTTATGGGACAGGGGGGTGAGCAGTACTTC,TRBJ2-7,15,TRBD1,many,TRBV3-1
CSAQGKVSEVRPDTQYF,TGCAGTGCCCAGGGAAAGGTTAGCGAGGTGCGGCCCGATACGCAGTATTTT,TRBJ2-3,17,NA,many,TRBV20-1
CASSNTGTAGELFF,TGTGCCAGCAGCAACACAGGGACTGCCGGGGAGCTGTTTTTT,TRBJ2-2,14,NA,few,TRBV7-2